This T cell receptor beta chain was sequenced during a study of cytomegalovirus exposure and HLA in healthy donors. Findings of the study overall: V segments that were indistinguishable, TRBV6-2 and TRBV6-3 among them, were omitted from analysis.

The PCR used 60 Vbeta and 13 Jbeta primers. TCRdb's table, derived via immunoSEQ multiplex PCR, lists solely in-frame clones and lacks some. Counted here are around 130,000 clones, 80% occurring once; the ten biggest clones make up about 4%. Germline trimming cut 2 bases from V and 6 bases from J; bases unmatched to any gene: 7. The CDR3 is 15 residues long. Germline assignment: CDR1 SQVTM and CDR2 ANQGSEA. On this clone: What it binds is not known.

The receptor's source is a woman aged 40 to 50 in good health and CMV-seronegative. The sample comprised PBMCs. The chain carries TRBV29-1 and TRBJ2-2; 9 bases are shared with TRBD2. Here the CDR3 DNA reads TGCAGCGTTGAAAGGCGCGGGGGGGCCCCCGGGGAGCTGTTTTTT. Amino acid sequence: CSVERRGGAPGELFF.